This T cell receptor beta chain was found in a study of patients and donors after allogeneic stem cell transplantation. CDR1 and CDR2 from the germline V gene are KGHDR and SFDVKD. Germline trimming cut 7 bases from V and 0 bases from J; bases unmatched to any gene: 0. This CDR3 region has 14 residues. Only one count was recorded for this clonotype. TCRdb recomputed calls from the RT-PCR reads with MiXCR, one row per CDR3 protein. Of about 70,000 distinct CDR3 sequences listed, 26% were seen once; the top ten hold more than 20%. The sequenced sample consisted of blood, either unsorted or a sorted T cell fraction (not recorded which). J is TRBJ2-2 and V is TRBV24-1; 8 positions agree with TRBD2. This TCR was recovered from a human donor who was either an allogeneic HSCT recipient or a stem cell or donor lymphocyte infusion donor (not recorded which). It is not recorded whose cells these are; they may come from a transplant donor. The CDR3 DNA follows: TGTGCCACCAGGGGACTAGCGAACACCGGGGAGCTGTTTTTT. Translated: CATRGLANTGELFF.